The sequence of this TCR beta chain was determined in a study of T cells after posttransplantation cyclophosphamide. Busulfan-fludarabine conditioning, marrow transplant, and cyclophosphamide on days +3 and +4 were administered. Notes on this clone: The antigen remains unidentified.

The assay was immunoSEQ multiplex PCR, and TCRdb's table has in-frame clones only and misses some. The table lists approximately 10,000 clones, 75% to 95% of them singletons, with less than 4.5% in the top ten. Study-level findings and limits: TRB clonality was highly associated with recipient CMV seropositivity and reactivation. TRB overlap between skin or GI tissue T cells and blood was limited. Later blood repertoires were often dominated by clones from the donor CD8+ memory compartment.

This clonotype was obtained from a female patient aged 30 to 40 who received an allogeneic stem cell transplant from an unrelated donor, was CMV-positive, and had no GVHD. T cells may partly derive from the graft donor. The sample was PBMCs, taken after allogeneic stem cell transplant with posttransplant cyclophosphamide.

CDR3 protein: CASRGTGRADTQYF. As DNA, the CDR3 is TGTGCCAGCCGGGGGACAGGGAGAGCAGATACGCAGTATTTT. This rearrangement joins TRBV9 to TRBJ2-3; 9 nucleotides align to TRBD1. Trimming at V came to 7 bases and at J to 4 bases, leaving 7 bases not matched to a gene. The CDR3 consists of 14 residues. Per germline, CDR1 SGDLS and CDR2 YYNGEE.